This is a list of T cell receptor beta chains from one sample in a study of graft-versus-host responses after intestinal transplantation. Using immunoSEQ multiplex PCR, the repertoire was profiled, and TCRdb retains in-frame clones only, with some absent. The sample includes about 120,000 clones, roughly 95% of them seen just once. For these TCRs, the target antigens are not known. The specimen was unstimulated CD8+ T cells sorted from spleen or lymph node cells, collected before intestinal transplant. Source of these receptors: a human donor who received an intestinal transplant. Each CDR3 is given with its conserved first and last residue. Fields, in order: D gene, clone size, J gene, V gene, CDR3 DNA, CDR3 protein. D genes are given only for firm matches. Only some rows state a clone size, as once, few, many or a class for expanded clones.

NA | NA | TRBJ2-7 | TRBV7-6 | TGTGCCAGCAGCCCCCGGTGGGCTGAAGCCTACGAGCAGTACTTC | CASSPRWAEAYEQYF
NA | NA | TRBJ1-1 | TRBV20-1 | TGCAGTGCTAGGGGGCAGAGATGGCCTTTCTTT | CSARGQRWPFF
NA | NA | TRBJ2-7 | TRBV7-2 | TGTGCCAGCAGTCCCGGGTTGGGGGACTACGAGCAGTACTTC | CASSPGLGDYEQYF
NA | NA | TRBJ1-1 | TRBV28 | TGTGCCAGCAGTTTGATACAGGAGAACACTGAAGCTTTCTTT | CASSLIQENTEAFF
TRBD2 | once | TRBJ2-1 | TRBV19 | TGTGCCAGTACCGAGACTAGCGGCGGTTACAATGAGCAGTTCTTC | CASTETSGGYNEQFF
TRBD1 | NA | TRBJ2-1 | TRBV28 | TGTGCCAGCAGTTCTATGCCGGGACAGGGGCTCGATGAGCAGTTCTTC | CASSSMPGQGLDEQFF
TRBD2 | NA | TRBJ2-4 | TRBV29-1 | TGCAGCGTTGGTGGTCTTAGCGGGAGGGACAAAAACATTCAGTACTTC | CSVGGLSGRDKNIQYF
NA | once | TRBJ2-7 | TRBV27 | TGTGCCAGCAGTTGGACCCGGATTTCCTACGAGCAGTACTTC | CASSWTRISYEQYF
NA | once | TRBJ2-7 | TRBV5-5 | TGTGCCAGCAGCCCCGGACGGGCCAACTACGAGCAGTACTTC | CASSPGRANYEQYF
TRBD2 | NA | TRBJ2-3 | TRBV9 | TGTGCCAGCAGCCTGACTAGCGGGAGTTGGACAGATACGCAGTATTTT | CASSLTSGSWTDTQYF
NA | NA | TRBJ2-1 | TRBV29-1 | TGCAGCGTTGCTTCTGGGGGAGAGCAGTTCTTC | CSVASGGEQFF
NA | few | TRBJ2-4 | TRBV15 | TGTGCCACCAGCAGAGCGGTCCTAGCCAAAAACATTCAGTACTTC | CATSRAVLAKNIQYF
TRBD1 | few | TRBJ2-1 | TRBV10-1 | TGCGCCAGCAGTGAGTCCTGGGACAGGAATGAGCAGTTCTTC | CASSESWDRNEQFF
NA | NA | TRBJ1-1 | TRBV6-1 | TGTGCCAGCAGGGAGACTGAAGCTTTCTTT | CASRETEAFF
NA | NA | TRBJ1-2 | TRBV29-1 | TGCAGCGTTGACGCGGGCTATGATGGCTACACCTTC | CSVDAGYDGYTF
TRBD1 | NA | TRBJ1-3 | TRBV28 | TGTGCCAGCAGCCAGACAGGGATATCTGGAAACACCATATATTTT | CASSQTGISGNTIYF
TRBD2 | NA | TRBJ2-5 | TRBV28 | TGTGCCAGCAGTTTGTCTACTAGCGGGCAAATTCGCCAAGAGACCCAGTACTTC | CASSLSTSGQIRQETQYF
NA | NA | TRBJ2-5 | TRBV5-6 | TGTGCCAGCAGTCTACCTGGGACTGAGGGGGAGACCCAGTACTTC | CASSLPGTEGETQYF
NA | NA | TRBJ1-1 | TRBV4-2 | TGTGCCAGCAGCCAACGCCTGACGAACACTGAAGCTTTCTTT | CASSQRLTNTEAFF
NA | NA | TRBJ2-7 | TRBV28 | TGTGCCAGCAGTGCGACCTTGAGGGAGCAGTACTTC | CASSATLREQYF
TRBD1 | NA | TRBJ1-1 | TRBV4-1 | TGCGCCAGCAGCCAAGTAGACAGGGCACCTGAAGCTTTCTTT | CASSQVDRAPEAFF
TRBD2 | NA | TRBJ2-1 | TRBV28 | TGTGCCAGCAGTTTATTAGCGGGAGGGTACAATGAGCAGTTCTTC | CASSLLAGGYNEQFF
NA | NA | TRBJ2-7 | TRBV21-1 | TGTGCCAGCAGCAAAAGCCGTCCTCGGGACACCACCTACGAGCAGTACTTC | CASSKSRPRDTTYEQYF
NA | NA | TRBJ1-1 | TRBV11-2 | TGTGCCAGCAGCTTAGTACTGGGTGAAGCTTTCTTT | CASSLVLGEAFF
NA | NA | TRBJ2-2 | TRBV29-1 | TGCAGCGTTGATTTGGCCGGGGAGCTGTTTTTT | CSVDLAGELFF
NA | NA | TRBJ1-1 | TRBV9 | TGTGCCAGCAGCGCCCAGGGTGGGTTGGGCACTGAAGCTTTCTTT | CASSAQGGLGTEAFF
TRBD1 | once | TRBJ2-7 | TRBV28 | TGTGCCAGCAGTTTGGGTCGGGACAGGGTCTACGAGCAGTACTTC | CASSLGRDRVYEQYF
TRBD1 | NA | TRBJ1-1 | TRBV19 | TGTGCCAGTAGTATAGGTCGACAGGGGAACACTGAAGCTTTCTTT | CASSIGRQGNTEAFF
TRBD2 | NA | TRBJ2-1 | TRBV6-5 | TGTGCCAGCAGTTACTCGACTAGCCGAGATGAGCAGTTCTTC | CASSYSTSRDEQFF
NA | NA | TRBJ2-4 | TRBV5-6 | TGTGCCAGCAGCCTGGGTGACGGGAACATTCAGTACTTC | CASSLGDGNIQYF
TRBD2 | NA | TRBJ2-3 | TRBV28 | TGTGCCAGCAGTTTATCAGCGGGAGTTGCCACAGATACGCAGTATTTT | CASSLSAGVATDTQYF
TRBD2 | NA | TRBJ2-1 | TRBV4-1 | TGCGCCAGCAGCCAACGACTAGCGGGAGACAATGAGCAGTTCTTC | CASSQRLAGDNEQFF